These 14 T cell receptor beta chains share one sample of origin, sequenced in a study of blood T cell repertoires in COVID-19. Measured with immunoSEQ multiplex PCR; TCRdb has only the in-frame clones, and not every one. The sample contains fewer than 250,000 clones, approximately 80% of which appear only once. The sequenced sample was PBMCs or T cells enriched from blood (not recorded which). The source is a man in his 60s who had recovered from COVID-19.

The J gene is TRBJ1-1, the V gene TRBV5-1, with TRBD1 identical over 8 bases. CDR3 length: 15 residues. V lost 3 bases and J lost 0; bases outside the gene matches: 4. Germline loops: CDR1 SGHRS, CDR2 YFSETQ. The CDR3 nucleotides are TGCGCCAGCAGCTCGATGACAGGGGTGAACACTGAAGCTTTCTTT. Translating gives CASSSMTGVNTEAFF.

V and J are TRBV4-3 and TRBJ2-1; D is possibly TRBD1 (5 bases). The CDR3 runs 15 residues. CDR1 LGHNA and CDR2 YSLEER come from the germline V gene. V was cut by 0 bases and J by 4 bases, with 10 bases left in between. CDR3 loop: CASSQEGRIYNEQFF. DNA for the CDR3: TGCGCCAGCAGCCAAGAGGGGCGGATATACAATGAGCAGTTCTTC.

CDR3 loop: CASSLVPGLAGVEQFF. DNA of the CDR3: TGTGCCAGCAGCTTAGTCCCGGGACTAGCGGGAGTTGAGCAGTTCTTC. The chain links TRBV7-2 to TRBJ2-1; 14 bases fit TRBD2. Trimming took 1 base from V and 9 from J; bases not matched to a gene: 5. In germline, CDR1 is SGHTA, CDR2 FQGNSA. This CDR3 comprises 16 residues.

The chain recombines TRBV7-2 with TRBJ1-2; 8 positions agree with TRBD1. J lost 7 bases, V lost 5 bases, and 12 bases had no gene match. The CDR3 covers 15 residues. CDR1 and CDR2 from the germline V gene are SGHTA and FQGNSA. The CDR3 reads CASSPGQGRTIGYTF. CDR3 nucleotides: TGTGCCAGCAGCCCCGGACAGGGTAGAACTATTGGCTACACCTTC.

The V gene is TRBV19, the J gene TRBJ2-2; TRBD1 agrees at 7 bases. The CDR3 consists of 15 residues. Germline trimming cut 4 bases from V and 5 bases from J; bases unmatched to any gene: 7. In germline, CDR1 is LNHDA, CDR2 SQIVND (reference sequence). CDR3 sequence reads: CASSTGGYRTGELFF. CDR3 coding DNA: TGTGCCAGTAGTACAGGGGGATATAGGACCGGGGAGCTGTTTTTT.

The CDR3 DNA is TGTGCCAGCAGGTCAGGGACAGGGGGATTCCAAGAGACCCAGTACTTC. As protein: CASRSGTGGFQETQYF. The J gene is TRBJ2-5, the V gene TRBV7-2; 11 bases match TRBD1. Germline trimming cut 6 bases from V and 1 base from J; bases unmatched to any gene: 7. Germline CDR1 is SGHTA and CDR2 is FQGNSA. The CDR3 consists of 16 residues.

The V call is TRBV24-1, the J call TRBJ2-1; 7 nucleotides line up with TRBD1. The CDR3 is 13 amino acids. V was clipped by 7 bases and J by 10 bases; unmatched bases: 9. From germline, CDR1 is KGHDR and CDR2 SFDVKD. This CDR3 is CATRGQMRGEQFF. The CDR3 DNA sequence: TGTGCCACCAGGGGACAGATGAGGGGGGAGCAGTTCTTC.

The chain links TRBV5-1 to TRBJ2-2, with a possible D match to TRBD1 (6 bases). The germline V gene encodes CDR1 SGHRS and CDR2 YFSETQ. The V end was cut by 0 bases, the J end by 6 bases, with 12 bases between. This CDR3 contains 15 residues. CDR3 loop: CASSLERDKPGELFF. In DNA, the CDR3 is TGCGCCAGCAGCTTGGAGAGGGACAAGCCCGGGGAGCTGTTTTTT.

As concerns this clone: The junction and the germline gene differ at one end; a read error may be behind it. The chain employs TRBV7-7 and TRBJ2-7; 9 nucleotides line up with TRBD2. Per the germline V gene, CDR1 is SSHAT and CDR2 is FNYEAQ (reference sequence). This CDR3 is 13 amino acids long. CDR3 region: CASSGTSKGEQYF. CDR3 in DNA: TGTGCTAGCAGCGGGACTAGCAAGGGCGAGCAGTACTTC.

The gene calls are TRBV5-5 and TRBJ2-1, with 7 bases fitting TRBD1. V shed 1 base, J shed 5 bases, and the junction held 0 bases outside the gene matches. Germline CDR1 SGHKS, CDR2 YYEKEE (reference sequence). This CDR3 comprises 13 residues. The CDR3 here is CASSLTGDNEQFF. The CDR3 DNA reads TGTGCCAGCAGCTTGACAGGGGACAATGAGCAGTTCTTC.

This chain uses TRBV5-1 with TRBJ1-4, with 12 bases identical to TRBD1. The CDR3 sequence is 18 residues long. V lost 5 bases to trimming and J lost 1 base; unmatched junction nucleotides: 9. Germline CDR1 SGHRS, CDR2 YFSETQ. CDR3 sequence: CASRPGTGGVRTNEKLFF. CDR3 DNA: TGCGCCAGCAGGCCCGGGACAGGGGGCGTGAGAACTAATGAAAAACTGTTTTTT.

This chain joins TRBV18 and TRBJ1-2, with D tentatively TRBD1 (5 bases). CDR1 KGHSH and CDR2 LQKENI come from the germline V gene. Trimming left V 3 bases short and J 0 bases short, with 5 bases between. The CDR3 covers 13 residues. For the CDR3, the DNA is TGTGCCAGCTCACCGGACACTAACTATGGCTACACCTTC. It codes for CASSPDTNYGYTF.

This clone came up a few times. The rearrangement links TRBV12-3 or TRBV12-4 to TRBJ1-1; weak D call: TRBD1 (5 bases). Trimming removed 3 bases from V and 1 base from J, with 6 bases in between. The CDR3 has 13 amino acids. CDR3 sequence: CASSFGGNTEAFF. The CDR3 DNA follows: TGTGCCAGCAGTTTCGGGGGGAACACTGAAGCTTTCTTT.

This clone has more than one count but fewer than ten. The chain links TRBV2 to TRBJ2-3, with a possible D match to TRBD2 (5 bases). The V gene lost 3 bases and the J gene lost 3 bases, with 7 bases spanning the gap. CDR1 and CDR2 from the germline V gene are SNHLY and FYNNEI. This CDR3 is built from 13 residues. The CDR3 DNA follows: TGTGCCAGCAGTGACGGAGGAACAGATACGCAGTATTTT. It yields the protein CASSDGGTDTQYF.